The clone carrying this T cell receptor (beta chain) was counted a few times. What it binds is not known. These data originate in a study of blood T cells in healthy people across ages. A J-beta primer mix and a sample-barcoded 5' primer were used in a second PCR of roughly 6 to 11 cycles. From the 5' RACE reads, TCRdb called clonotypes with MiXCR, one entry per CDR3 protein. The sample yields 550,000 to 750,000 distinct CDR3 sequences, 20% to 25% seen once. Study-wide findings and caveats: Naive T cell percentage and TCR beta diversity correlated strongly.

Samples each yielded at least 5.5 micrograms of total RNA. V trimming: 3 bases; J trimming: 0 bases; junction bases outside the gene matches: 8. This CDR3 comprises 20 residues. Per the germline V gene, CDR1 is SGHTA and CDR2 is FQGTGA. The sequencing sample was made of blood. This chain joins TRBV7-3 and TRBJ2-1; 16 nucleotides agree with TRBD2. This receptor was identified in a man between 65 and 85 years old in good health. The CDR3 is CASSFPGTSGREGSYNEQFF. Written as DNA, the CDR3 is TGTGCCAGCAGCTTTCCCGGGACTAGCGGGAGGGAGGGCTCCTACAATGAGCAGTTCTTC.